This T cell receptor (beta chain) was captured in a study of T cell responses to AZD1222 COVID-19 vaccine (dated by TCRdb to 2020 to 2022). With respect to the entire study: AZD1222 recipients with second doses at about 4 weeks or about 12 weeks were pooled, because spike-specific TCR depth and breadth did not differ between schedules. Trial participants were enrolled by age into subgroups of 18-55, 56-69 and 70-plus years, and 148, 28 and 57 TCR-sequenced participants, respectively, were included in these subgroups. A total of about 240 trial participants underwent TCR sequencing, of whom about 210 received two doses of AZD1222 and approximately 25 received two doses of the MenACWY control vaccine.

This sample's time point label indicates: baseline before first vaccination. Samples from vaccinated people were obtained from the UK trials COV001 and COV002, which included a single-blind randomized controlled phase 2/3 trial of AZD1222 (ChAdOx1 nCoV-19) in healthy adults. For TCRbeta chain sequencing, PBMC samples from trial participants were taken at day 0 and at day 28 after the second dose. Study-wide findings and limitations: Conclusions about previously exposed vaccinees are limited, since just 6 or 7 AZD1222 recipients were seropositive for SARS-CoV-2 at baseline. No day 14 peak-response samples were available, so repertoires were characterized only after the peak T cell response. Epitopes outside the regions mutated in the B.1.351 and B.1.1.7 variants were reportedly recognized by nearly half of the unique spike-specific TCRs. Spike-specific TCR breadth and depth rose significantly after two AZD1222 doses compared with day 0 and with MenACWY recipients. Vaccine-associated CD4 TCRs spanned the whole spike protein, with dominant responses in regions 160-218 and 743-854. Participants were mostly white British and included more females than males, and it was suggested by the authors that clonal diversity may have been underestimated. In the small 56-69-year group, the increase in depth fell short of significance, most likely because of low power.

About this clone: This clone's antigen is unknown. No much larger clone is present one base from it, and per-base qualities are unavailable.

Looking up the germline V gene (reference sequence) yields CDR1 LNHDA and CDR2 SQIVND. The CDR3 contains 16 residues, cysteine and phenylalanine counted. Only CDR3 DNA is held: 48 bases, read in frame from base 1. Trimming removed 4 bases from V and 4 bases from J; the gene matches leave 9 bases unexplained. The CDR3 regions of human TCRbeta chains were analyzed by immunosequencing. The study's processing was this. Repertoire TCRs were matched against a reference library of SARS-CoV-2-specific TCRs generated with the MIRA antigen-specificity platform. Breadth meant the fraction of unique TCRs that were SARS-CoV-2-associated, whereas depth meant the fraction of total T cells that were SARS-CoV-2-associated. Using the MIRA data, every spike-specific TCR was mapped to the spike region that the TCR reacted to and assigned to either a CD4 or a CD8 class. Log10-transformed breadth and depth values were compared by one-way ANOVA with Sidak's multiple comparisons tests. The clones in this table, taken by TCRdb from immuneACCESS, are in-frame only. Not every clone is retained; where verified, under half of the shortfall comes from an unresolved V gene, and the cause of the rest is unknown. D and trimming come from the DNA, and the V and J calls and clone size come from that table. In this sample the table shows 140,000 to 150,000 clones, more than 75% of which occur a single time. The leading ten clones occupy roughly 5.5% of the sample.

This sequence originates from an adult in good health. The rearranged segments are TRBV19 and TRBJ2-1, with 8 central nucleotides matching TRBD1. Here the sequenced sample was peripheral blood, taken on day 0 of AZD1222 vaccination. The CDR3 reads CASSTHGQGIYNEQFF. The DNA reads TGTGCCAGTAGTACCCACGGACAGGGTATTTACAATGAGCAGTTCTTC.